The 9 T cell receptor beta chains in this list originate from one sample, sequenced in a study of shared clonotypes between healthy human individuals. Clones were sequenced by immunoSEQ multiplex PCR, and TCRdb holds only the in-frame ones, with some missing. The profile shows about 1.5 million clones, 95% to 99% of them singletons. The source material was naive CD4+ T cells sorted from blood. Noted subset: CD45RA+ positively selected. All receptors come from a man aged 30 to 39 in good health.

The J gene is TRBJ2-1, the V gene TRBV7-8, with 13 bases identical to TRBD2. The CDR3 contains 18 residues. The germline V gene encodes CDR1 SGHVS and CDR2 FQNEAQ. Trimming took 5 bases from V and 0 from J; bases not matched to a gene: 7. The DNA of the CDR3 is TGTGCCAGCAGCCCCCATCGGACTAGCGGGAGCTCCTACAATGAGCAGTTCTTC. This sequence encodes CASSPHRTSGSSYNEQFF.

In this sample, this clone turned up once. The genes are TRBV7-3 and TRBJ2-2; 11 bases fit TRBD1. The germline V gene has CDR1 SGHTA and CDR2 FQGTGA. This CDR3 contains 18 residues. The trim removed 5 bases at V and 5 bases at J, leaving 13 bases unmatched. This CDR3 reads CASSKRTGGSLGTGELFF. The DNA for the CDR3 is TGTGCCAGCAGCAAACGGACAGGGGGCTCCCTGGGGACCGGGGAGCTGTTTTTT.

The chain is built from TRBV18 and TRBJ2-3, with D maybe TRBD2 (6 bases). V lost 2 bases and J 1 base, leaving 13 bases between the germline ends. The CDR3 has 16 amino acids. The V gene's germline CDR1 is KGHSH and CDR2 LQKENI. The DNA of the CDR3 is TGTGCCAGCTCACCATTGCCTAGCGAAGGCACAGATACGCAGTATTTT. It specifies CASSPLPSEGTDTQYF. The full variable domain, with the rest looked up from reference TRBV18 and TRBJ2-3, is NAGVMQNPRHLVRRRGQEARLRCSPMKGHSHVYWYRQLPEEGLKFMVYLQKENIIDESGMPKERFSAEFPKEGPSILRIQQVVRGDSAAYFCASSPLPSEGTDTQYFGPGTRLTVL.

V usage is TRBV7-8 and J usage is TRBJ2-1; 11 bases are a match to TRBD1. The V and J ends lost 4 bases and 15 bases, in that order; junction bases with no gene match: 8. The CDR3 is 13 residues long. Germline values: CDR1 SGHVS, CDR2 FQNEAQ. The CDR3 DNA sequence: TGTGCCAGCAGCTCAAAGCGGACAGGGGGCATGTTCTTC. Protein: CASSSKRTGGMFF. The whole variable domain, filled in from reference TRBV7-8 and TRBJ2-1, reads GAGVSQSPRYKVAKRGQDVALRCDPISGHVSLFWYQQALGQGPEFLTYFQNEAQLDKSGLPSDRFFAERPEGSVSTLKIQRTQQEDSAVYLCASSSKRTGGMFFGPGTRLTVL.

The gene calls are TRBV10-3 and TRBJ2-1; 12 bases agree with TRBD2. V lost 5 bases and J lost 7; bases outside the gene matches: 6. Germline V gene sequence: CDR1 ENHRY, CDR2 SYGVKD. The CDR3 extends over 15 amino acids. The DNA for the CDR3 is TGTGCCATCAGTCCGACTAGCGGGAGTTCGAATGAGCAGTTCTTC. This codes for CAISPTSGSSNEQFF.

V gene TRBV18 combines with J gene TRBJ1-5, with 7 bases matching TRBD1. The CDR3 runs to 14 residues. The germline V gene has CDR1 KGHSH and CDR2 LQKENI. V was pared by 4 bases and J by 7 bases, with 7 bases of the junction left unmatched. In DNA, the CDR3 is TGTGCCAGCTCACAAACAGGGGAAAAACAGCCCCAGCATTTT. This translates into CASSQTGEKQPQHF.

The V and J genes are TRBV6-6 and TRBJ1-1; D unresolved. The CDR3 is made up of 13 amino acids. CDR1 MNHNY and CDR2 SVGAGI come from the germline V gene (reference sequence). The V end was cut by 2 bases, the J end by 4 bases, with 8 bases between. The CDR3 DNA is TGTGCCAGCAGTTACGCCGAAGGCACTGAAGCTTTCTTT. This codes for CASSYAEGTEAFF.

V is TRBV5-1 and J is TRBJ2-1, with 8 bases aligning to TRBD1. Germline loops: CDR1 SGHRS, CDR2 YFSETQ. Losses at the gene ends were 0 bases for V and 5 bases for J; bases not matched to a gene: 4. The CDR3 totals 15 residues. For the CDR3, the DNA is TGCGCCAGCAGCTTGGAACGGACAGGGCACAATGAGCAGTTCTTC. It codes for CASSLERTGHNEQFF.

The rearrangement joins TRBV5-5 to TRBJ2-7; no clear D. CDR3 size: 13 residues. Trimming cost V 4 bases and J 4 bases, with 12 bases left between them. In germline, CDR1 is SGHKS, CDR2 YYEKEE (reference sequence). CDR3 nucleotides: TGTGCCAGCAGCGTAACCGACTTGTACGAGCAGTACTTC. This translates into CASSVTDLYEQYF.